The clone carrying this TCR beta chain was seen a handful of times. This specimen belongs to a study of blood T cells in healthy people across ages. Alongside a J-beta primer mix, a sample-barcoded 5' primer served in a second PCR lasting about 7 to 12 cycles. Using its own MiXCR run on the 5' RACE reads, TCRdb lists one record per CDR3 protein. This table holds 1.5 million to 2 million distinct CDR3 sequences, approximately 32% found once. The CDR3 consists of 16 residues. Germline CDR1 LNHNV, CDR2 YYDKDF (reference sequence). Trimming removed 5 bases from V and 2 bases from J, with 16 bases in between.

This receptor was identified in a woman under 40 in good health. The chain employs TRBV15 and TRBJ1-5; tentative D call: TRBD1 (6 bases). Source material: blood. The CDR3 here is CATSAQGRGGNQPQHF. The CDR3 bases are TGTGCCACCAGCGCCCAGGGGAGGGGCGGCAATCAGCCCCAGCATTTT.